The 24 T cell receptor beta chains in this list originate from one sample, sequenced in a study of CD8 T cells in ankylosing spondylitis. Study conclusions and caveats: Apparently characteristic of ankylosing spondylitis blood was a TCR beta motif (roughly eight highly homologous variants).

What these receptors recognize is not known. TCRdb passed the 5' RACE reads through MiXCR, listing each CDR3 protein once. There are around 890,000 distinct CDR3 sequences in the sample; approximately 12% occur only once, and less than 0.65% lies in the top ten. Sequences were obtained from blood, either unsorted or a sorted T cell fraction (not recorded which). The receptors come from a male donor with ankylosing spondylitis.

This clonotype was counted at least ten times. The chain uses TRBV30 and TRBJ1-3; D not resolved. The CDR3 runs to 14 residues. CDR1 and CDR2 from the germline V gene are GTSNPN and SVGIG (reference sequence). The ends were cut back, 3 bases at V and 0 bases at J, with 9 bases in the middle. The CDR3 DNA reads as TGTGCCTGGAGGTCGGTCATCTCTGGAAACACCATATATTTT. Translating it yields CAWRSVISGNTIYF.

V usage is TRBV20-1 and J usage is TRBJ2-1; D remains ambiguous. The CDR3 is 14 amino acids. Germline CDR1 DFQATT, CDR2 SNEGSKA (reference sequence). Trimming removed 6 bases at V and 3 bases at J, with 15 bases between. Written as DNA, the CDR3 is TGCAGTGCCACCTTGCACTTGGGCTACAATGAGCAGTTCTTC. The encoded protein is CSATLHLGYNEQFF.

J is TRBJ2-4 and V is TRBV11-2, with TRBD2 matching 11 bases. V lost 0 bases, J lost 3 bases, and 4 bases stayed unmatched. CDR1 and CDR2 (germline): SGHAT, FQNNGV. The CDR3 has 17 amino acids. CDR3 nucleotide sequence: TGTGCCAGCAGCTTAGAGGGACTAGCGGTATTCAAAAACATTCAGTACTTC. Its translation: CASSLEGLAVFKNIQYF.

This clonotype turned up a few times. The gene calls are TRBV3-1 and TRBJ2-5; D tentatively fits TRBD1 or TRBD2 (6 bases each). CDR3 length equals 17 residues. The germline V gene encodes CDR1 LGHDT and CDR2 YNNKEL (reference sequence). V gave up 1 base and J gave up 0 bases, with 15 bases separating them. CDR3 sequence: CASSQGYGGLYQETQYF. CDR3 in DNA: TGTGCCAGCAGCCAAGGATACGGGGGCCTCTACCAAGAGACCCAGTACTTC.

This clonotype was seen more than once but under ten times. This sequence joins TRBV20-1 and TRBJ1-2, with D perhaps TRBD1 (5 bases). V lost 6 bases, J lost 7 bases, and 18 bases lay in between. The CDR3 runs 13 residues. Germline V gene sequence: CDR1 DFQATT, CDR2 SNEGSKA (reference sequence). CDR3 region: CSATRTGVFGYTF. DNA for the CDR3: TGCAGTGCCACCCGGACGGGGGTGTTTGGCTACACCTTC.

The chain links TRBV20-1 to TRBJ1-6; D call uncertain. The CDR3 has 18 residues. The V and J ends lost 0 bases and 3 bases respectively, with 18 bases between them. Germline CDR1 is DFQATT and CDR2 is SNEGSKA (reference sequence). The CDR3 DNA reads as TGCAGTGCTAGAGATGCCCAGACGGCCTTACTCTATAATTCACCCCTCCACTTT. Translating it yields CSARDAQTALLYNSPLHF.

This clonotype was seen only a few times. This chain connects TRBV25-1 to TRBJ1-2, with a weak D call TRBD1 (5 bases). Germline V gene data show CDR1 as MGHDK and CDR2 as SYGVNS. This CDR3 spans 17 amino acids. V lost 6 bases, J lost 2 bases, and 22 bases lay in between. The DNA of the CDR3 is TGTGCCAGCAGCACACACCACGAAGGAGGGGAAAACTATGGCTACACCTTC. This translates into CASSTHHEGGENYGYTF.

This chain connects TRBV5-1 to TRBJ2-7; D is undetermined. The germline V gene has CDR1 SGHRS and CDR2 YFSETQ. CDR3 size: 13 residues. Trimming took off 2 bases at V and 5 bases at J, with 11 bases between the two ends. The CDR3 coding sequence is TGCGCCAGCAGCTTCGCGGTAGCCAACGAGCAGTACTTC. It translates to CASSFAVANEQYF.

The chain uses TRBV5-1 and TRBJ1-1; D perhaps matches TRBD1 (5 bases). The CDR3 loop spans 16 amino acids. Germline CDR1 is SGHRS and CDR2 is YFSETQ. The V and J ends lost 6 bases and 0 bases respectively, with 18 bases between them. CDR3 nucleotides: TGCGCCAGCACCTCTTATCGGGGGTCCATGAACACTGAAGCTTTCTTT. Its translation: CASTSYRGSMNTEAFF.

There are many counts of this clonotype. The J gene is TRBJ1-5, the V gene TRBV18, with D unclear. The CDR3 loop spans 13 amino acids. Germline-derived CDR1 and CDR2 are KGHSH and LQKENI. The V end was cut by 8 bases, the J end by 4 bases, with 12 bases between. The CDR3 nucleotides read TGTGCCAGCAGCCCAGGTCGGAATCAGCCCCAGCATTTT. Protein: CASSPGRNQPQHF.

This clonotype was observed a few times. CDR3 protein: CSARSGTHSGANVLTF. The CDR3 bases are TGCAGTGCTAGATCAGGAACACACTCTGGGGCCAACGTCCTGACTTTC. The rearrangement joins TRBV20-1 to TRBJ2-6, with no clear D. Germline lookup yields CDR1 DFQATT and CDR2 SNEGSKA (reference sequence). The V gene lost 2 bases and the J gene lost 0 bases, with 11 bases spanning the gap. This CDR3 is 16 amino acids long.

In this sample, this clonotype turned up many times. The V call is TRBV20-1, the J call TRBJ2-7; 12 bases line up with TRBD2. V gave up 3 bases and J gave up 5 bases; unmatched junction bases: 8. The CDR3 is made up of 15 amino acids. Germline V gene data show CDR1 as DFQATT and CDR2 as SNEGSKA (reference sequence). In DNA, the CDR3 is TGCAGTGCTAGCCGGCTAGCGGGGGGGCGACACGAGCAGTACTTC. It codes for CSASRLAGGRHEQYF.

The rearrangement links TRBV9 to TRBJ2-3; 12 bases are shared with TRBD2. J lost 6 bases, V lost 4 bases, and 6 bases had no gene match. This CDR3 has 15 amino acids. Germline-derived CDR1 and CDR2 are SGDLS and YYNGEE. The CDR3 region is CASSTRLAGDDTQYF. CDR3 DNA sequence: TGTGCCAGCAGCACGCGACTAGCGGGAGACGATACGCAGTATTTT.

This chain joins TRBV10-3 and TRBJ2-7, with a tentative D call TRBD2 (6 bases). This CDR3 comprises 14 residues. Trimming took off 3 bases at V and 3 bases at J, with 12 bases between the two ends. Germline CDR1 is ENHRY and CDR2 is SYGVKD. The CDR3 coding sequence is TGTGCCATCAGTGACGTTTATAGCGGCTACGAGCAGTACTTC. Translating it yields CAISDVYSGYEQYF.

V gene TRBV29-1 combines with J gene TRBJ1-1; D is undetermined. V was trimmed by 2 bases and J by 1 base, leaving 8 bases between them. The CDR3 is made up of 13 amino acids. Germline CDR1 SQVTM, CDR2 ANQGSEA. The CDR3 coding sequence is TGCAGCGTTGAAAACGGTGGGAACACTGAAGCTTTCTTT. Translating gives CSVENGGNTEAFF.

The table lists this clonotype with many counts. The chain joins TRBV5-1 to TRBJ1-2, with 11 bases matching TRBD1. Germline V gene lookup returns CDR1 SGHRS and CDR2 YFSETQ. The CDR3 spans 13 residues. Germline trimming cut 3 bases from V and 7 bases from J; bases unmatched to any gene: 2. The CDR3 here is CASSSGTGGGYTF. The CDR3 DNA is TGCGCCAGCAGCTCCGGGACAGGGGGTGGCTACACCTTC. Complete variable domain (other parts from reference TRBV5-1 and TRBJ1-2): KAGVTQTPRYLIKTRGQQVTLSCSPISGHRSVSWYQQTPGQGLQFLFEYFSETQRNKGNFPGRFSGRQFSNSRSEMNVSTLELGDSALYLCASSSGTGGGYTFGSGTRLTVV.

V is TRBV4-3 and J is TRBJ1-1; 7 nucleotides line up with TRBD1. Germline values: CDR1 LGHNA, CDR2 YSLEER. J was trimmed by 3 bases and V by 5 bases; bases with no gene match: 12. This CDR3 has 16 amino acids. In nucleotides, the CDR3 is TGCGCCAGCAGCGCCTCCGGCAGGGGGGGGGACACTGAAGCTTTCTTT. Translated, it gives CASSASGRGGDTEAFF.

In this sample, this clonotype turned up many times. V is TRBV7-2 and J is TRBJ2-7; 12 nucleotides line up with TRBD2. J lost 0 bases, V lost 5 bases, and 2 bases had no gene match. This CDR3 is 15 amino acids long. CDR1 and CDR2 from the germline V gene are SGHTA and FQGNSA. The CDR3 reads CASSRTSGDSYEQYF. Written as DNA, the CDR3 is TGTGCCAGCAGCCGGACTAGCGGGGACTCCTACGAGCAGTACTTC.

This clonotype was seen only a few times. The CDR3 protein is CASSLIPSNEKLFF. The DNA of the CDR3 is TGCGCCAGCAGCTTAATACCTTCTAATGAAAAACTGTTTTTT. The V call is TRBV5-1, the J call TRBJ1-4; D call uncertain. CDR3 length: 14 residues. V shed 2 bases and J shed 3 bases, with 8 bases lying between them. CDR1 and CDR2 from the germline V gene are SGHRS and YFSETQ.

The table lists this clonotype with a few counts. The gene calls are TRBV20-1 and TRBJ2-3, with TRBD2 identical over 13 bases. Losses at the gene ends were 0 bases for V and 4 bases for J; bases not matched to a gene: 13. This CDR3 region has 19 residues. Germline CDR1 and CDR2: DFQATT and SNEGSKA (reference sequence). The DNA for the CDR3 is TGCAGTGCTAGAGAGACACCTTTCGGGACTAGCGGGGACTCAGATACGCAGTATTTT. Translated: CSARETPFGTSGDSDTQYF.

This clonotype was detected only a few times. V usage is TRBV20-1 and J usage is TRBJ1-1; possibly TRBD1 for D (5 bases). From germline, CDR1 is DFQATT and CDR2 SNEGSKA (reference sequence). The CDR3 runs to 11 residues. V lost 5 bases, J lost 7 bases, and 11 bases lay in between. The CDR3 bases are TGCAGTGCTCCAGGGACTAGTGAAGCTTTCTTT. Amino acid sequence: CSAPGTSEAFF.

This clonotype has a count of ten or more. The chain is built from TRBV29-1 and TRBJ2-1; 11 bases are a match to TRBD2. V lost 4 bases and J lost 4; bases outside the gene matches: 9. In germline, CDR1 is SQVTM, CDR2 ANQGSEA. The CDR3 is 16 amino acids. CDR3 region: CSVVPGTSGNYNEQFF. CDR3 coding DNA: TGCAGCGTTGTTCCCGGGACTAGCGGTAATTACAATGAGCAGTTCTTC.

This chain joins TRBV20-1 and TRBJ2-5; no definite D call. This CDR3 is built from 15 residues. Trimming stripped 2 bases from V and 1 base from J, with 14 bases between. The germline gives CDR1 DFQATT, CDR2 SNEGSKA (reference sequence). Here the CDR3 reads CSARPISRGQETQYF. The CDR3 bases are TGCAGTGCTAGACCCATAAGCCGTGGCCAAGAGACCCAGTACTTC.

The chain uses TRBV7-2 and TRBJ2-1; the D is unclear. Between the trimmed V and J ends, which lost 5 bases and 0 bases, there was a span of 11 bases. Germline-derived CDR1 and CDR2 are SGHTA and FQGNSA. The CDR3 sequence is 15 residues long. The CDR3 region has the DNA TGTGCCAGCAGCCCCCAGGAGAGCTCCTACAATGAGCAGTTCTTC. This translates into CASSPQESSYNEQFF.